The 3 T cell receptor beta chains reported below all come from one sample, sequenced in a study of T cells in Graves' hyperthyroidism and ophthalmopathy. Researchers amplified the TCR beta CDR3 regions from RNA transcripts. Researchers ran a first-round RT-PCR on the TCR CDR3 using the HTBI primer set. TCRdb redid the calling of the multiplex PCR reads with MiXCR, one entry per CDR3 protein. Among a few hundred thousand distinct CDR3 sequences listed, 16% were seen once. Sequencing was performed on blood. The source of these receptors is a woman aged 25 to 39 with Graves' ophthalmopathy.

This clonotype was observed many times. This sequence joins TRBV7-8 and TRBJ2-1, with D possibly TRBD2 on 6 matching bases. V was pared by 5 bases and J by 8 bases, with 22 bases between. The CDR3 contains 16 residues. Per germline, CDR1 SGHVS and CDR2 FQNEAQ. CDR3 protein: CASSHIVKRVPHEQFF. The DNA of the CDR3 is TGTGCCAGCAGCCACATCGTGAAGCGGGTACCACATGAGCAGTTCTTC.

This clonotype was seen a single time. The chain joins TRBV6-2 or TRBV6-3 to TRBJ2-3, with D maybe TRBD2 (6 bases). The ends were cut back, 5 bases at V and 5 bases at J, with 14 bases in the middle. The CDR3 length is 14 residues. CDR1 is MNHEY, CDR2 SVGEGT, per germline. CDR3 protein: CASSPDYLRDTQYF. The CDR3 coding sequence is TGTGCCAGCAGTCCGGACTACCTTAGAGATACGCAGTATTTT.

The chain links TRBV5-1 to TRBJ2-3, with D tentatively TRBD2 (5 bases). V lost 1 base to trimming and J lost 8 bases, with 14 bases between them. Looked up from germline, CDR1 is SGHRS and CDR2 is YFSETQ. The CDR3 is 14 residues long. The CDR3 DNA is TGCGCCAGCAGCTTGTCGGAGGTTTACGGTACGCAGTATTTT. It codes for CASSLSEVYGTQYF.